This T cell receptor (beta chain) was documented in a study of blood T cell repertoires in COVID-19. Study at large: Donors in the United States, Italy and Spain gave samples during acute or convalescent COVID-19. In each case, the material was cDNA or gDNA derived from T cells, B-cell-depleted T cells, or PBMCs.

Original handling: Nucleated cell number was recorded as an estimate derived from reference gene primer amplification. Profiled with immunoSEQ multiplex PCR; TCRdb holds only in-frame clones, not every one. The V and J calls and the clone size are those of that table, but D and trimming were determined from the DNA. The sample shows about 78,000 clones, roughly 80% of them seen only once. Trimming cost V 2 bases and J 8 bases, with 15 bases left between them. Germline V gene data show CDR1 as MNHEY and CDR2 as SVGEGT. The CDR3 contains 14 residues. Sequencing was performed on peripheral blood. The clonotype originates from a human donor in a cohort sampled during active COVID-19. This chain connects TRBV6-2 or TRBV6-3 to TRBJ1-2, with D possibly TRBD1 on 6 matching bases. CDR3 region: CASSYVAGANGYTF. The CDR3, as DNA: TGTGCCAGCAGTTACGTCGCAGGGGCGAACGGCTACACCTTC.